Sequencing of this T cell receptor (beta chain) was carried out in a study of Ad26.COV2.S vaccination and SARS-CoV-2 variants. The overall study: Ad26.COV2.S was injected intramuscularly once or twice, 56 days apart.

Germline CDR1 SNHLY, CDR2 FYNNEI. The length of the CDR3 is 14 residues. Trimming removed 4 bases from V and 0 bases from J, with 9 bases in between. Treatment: some 20 received Ad26.COV2.S at low or high dose, single or two shots; roughly five received placebo; per-sample allocation not given. The study sampled participants on day 63 after the first vaccine or placebo injection. Within Boston, the person who donated was an adult of 18-55 years. The sample holds a few counts of this clone. Antigen: not known. General study points: Analytic work on TCR breadth and depth might have understated the full extent of total T cell responses. Reported post-vaccination CD8+ and CD4+ T cell responses to spike showed substantial breadth.

Clones were read by immunoSEQ multiplex PCR, and TCRdb kept only the in-frame ones, dropping some. This sample has fewer than 900,000 clones, with roughly 90% found just once. This sequence was found in a person between 18 and 65 years old who received the Ad26.COV2.S COVID-19 vaccine or a placebo. The chain is built from TRBV2 and TRBJ1-2, with D maybe TRBD1 (5 bases). The sample was peripheral blood, taken in a trial of Ad26.COV2.S vaccine versus placebo. CDR3 sequence reads: CASSVGRTNYGYTF. The CDR3 coding sequence is TGTGCCAGCAGTGTGGGACGGACTAACTATGGCTACACCTTC.